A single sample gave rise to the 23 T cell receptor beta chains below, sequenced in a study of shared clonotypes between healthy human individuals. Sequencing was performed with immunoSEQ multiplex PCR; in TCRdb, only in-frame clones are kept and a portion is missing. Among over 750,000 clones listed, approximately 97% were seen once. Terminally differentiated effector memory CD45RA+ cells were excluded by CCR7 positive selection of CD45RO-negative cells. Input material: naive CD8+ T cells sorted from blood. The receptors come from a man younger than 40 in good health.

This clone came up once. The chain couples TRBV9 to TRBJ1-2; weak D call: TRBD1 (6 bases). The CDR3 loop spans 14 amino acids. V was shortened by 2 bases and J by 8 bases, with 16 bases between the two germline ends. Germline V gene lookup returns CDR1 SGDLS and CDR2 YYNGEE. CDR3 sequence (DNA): TGTGCCAGCAGCGTTCCCTCCGCCGGGGGCGGCTACACCTTC. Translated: CASSVPSAGGGYTF.

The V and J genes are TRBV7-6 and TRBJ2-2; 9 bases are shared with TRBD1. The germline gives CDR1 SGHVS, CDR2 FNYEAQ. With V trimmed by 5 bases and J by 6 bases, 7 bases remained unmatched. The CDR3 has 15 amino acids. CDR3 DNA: TGTGCCAGCAGCCCGGGACAGGGAGTTTCCGGGGAGCTGTTTTTT. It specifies CASSPGQGVSGELFF.

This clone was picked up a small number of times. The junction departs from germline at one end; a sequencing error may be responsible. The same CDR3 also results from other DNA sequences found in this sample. CDR3 in amino acids: CSVEGGSSTDTQYF. In nucleotides, the CDR3 is TGCAGCGTGGAAGGGGGCTCTAGCACAGATACGCAGTATTTT. The rearrangement uses TRBV29-1 and TRBJ2-3; the match to TRBD1 covers 7 bases. The CDR3 covers 14 residues. Looked up from germline, CDR1 is SQVTM and CDR2 is ANQGSEA.

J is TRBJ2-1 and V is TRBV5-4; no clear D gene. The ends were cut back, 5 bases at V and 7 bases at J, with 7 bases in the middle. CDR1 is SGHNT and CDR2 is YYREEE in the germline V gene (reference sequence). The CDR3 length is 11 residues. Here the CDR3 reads CASSHRNEQFF. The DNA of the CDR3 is TGTGCCAGCAGTCATAGAAATGAGCAGTTCTTC. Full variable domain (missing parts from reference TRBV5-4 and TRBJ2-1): ETGVTQSPTHLIKTRGQQVTLRCSSQSGHNTVSWYQQALGQGPQFIFQYYREEENGRGNFPPRFSGLQFPNYSSELNVNALELDDSALYLCASSHRNEQFFGPGTRLTVL.

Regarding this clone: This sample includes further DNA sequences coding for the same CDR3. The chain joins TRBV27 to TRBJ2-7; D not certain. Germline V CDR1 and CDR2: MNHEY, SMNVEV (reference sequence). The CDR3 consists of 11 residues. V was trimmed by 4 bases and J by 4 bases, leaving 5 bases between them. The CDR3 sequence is CASSWGYEQYF. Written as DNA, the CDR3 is TGTGCCAGCAGTTGGGGTTACGAGCAGTACTTC.

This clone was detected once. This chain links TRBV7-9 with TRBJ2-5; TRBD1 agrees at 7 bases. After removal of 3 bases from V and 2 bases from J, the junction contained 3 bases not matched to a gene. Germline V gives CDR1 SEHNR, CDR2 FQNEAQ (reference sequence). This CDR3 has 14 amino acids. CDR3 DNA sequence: TGTGCCAGCAGCTTCCGGGACAGTCAAGAGACCCAGTACTTC. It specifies CASSFRDSQETQYF.

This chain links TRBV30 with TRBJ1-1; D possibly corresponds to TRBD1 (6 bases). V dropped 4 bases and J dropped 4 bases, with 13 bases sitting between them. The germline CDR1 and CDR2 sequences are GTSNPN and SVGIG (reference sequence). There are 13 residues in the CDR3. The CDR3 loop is CAWKTGSVTEAFF. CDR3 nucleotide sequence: TGTGCCTGGAAAACAGGGTCGGTCACTGAAGCTTTCTTT.

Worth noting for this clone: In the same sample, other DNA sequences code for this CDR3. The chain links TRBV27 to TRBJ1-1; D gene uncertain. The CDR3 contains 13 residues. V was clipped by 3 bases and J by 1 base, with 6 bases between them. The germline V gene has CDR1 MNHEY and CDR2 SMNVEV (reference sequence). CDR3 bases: TGTGCCAGCAGTTTCGGCGAGAACACTGAAGCTTTCTTT. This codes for CASSFGENTEAFF.

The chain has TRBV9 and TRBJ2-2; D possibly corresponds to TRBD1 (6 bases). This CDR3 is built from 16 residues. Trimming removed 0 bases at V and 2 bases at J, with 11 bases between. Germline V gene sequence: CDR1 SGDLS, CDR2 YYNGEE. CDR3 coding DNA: TGTGCCAGCAGCGTAGGGACCAGGGGAAACACCGGGGAGCTGTTTTTT. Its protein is CASSVGTRGNTGELFF. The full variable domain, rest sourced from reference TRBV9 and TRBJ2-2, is DSGVTQTPKHLITATGQRVTLRCSPRSGDLSVYWYQQSLDQGLQFLIQYYNGEERAKGNILERFSAQQFPDLHSELNLSSLELGDSALYFCASSVGTRGNTGELFFGEGSRLTVL.

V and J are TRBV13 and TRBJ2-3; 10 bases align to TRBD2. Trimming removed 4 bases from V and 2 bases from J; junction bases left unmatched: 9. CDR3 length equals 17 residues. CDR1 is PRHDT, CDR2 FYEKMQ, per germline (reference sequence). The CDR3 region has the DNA TGTGCCAGCAGCTCGCGTCTAGCGGGAGACGACACAGATACGCAGTATTTT. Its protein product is CASSSRLAGDDTDTQYF.

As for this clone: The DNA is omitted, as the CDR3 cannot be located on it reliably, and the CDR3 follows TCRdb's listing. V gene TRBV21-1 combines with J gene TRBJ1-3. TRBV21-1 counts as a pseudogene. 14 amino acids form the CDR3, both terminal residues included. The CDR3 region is CASSKWGAGNTIYF.

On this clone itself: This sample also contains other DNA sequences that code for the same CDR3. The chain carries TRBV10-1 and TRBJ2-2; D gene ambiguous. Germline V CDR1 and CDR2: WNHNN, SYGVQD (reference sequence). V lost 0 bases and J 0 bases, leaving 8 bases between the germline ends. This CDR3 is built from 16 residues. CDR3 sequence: CASSESIPANTGELFF. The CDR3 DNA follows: TGCGCCAGCAGTGAGTCGATCCCAGCGAACACCGGGGAGCTGTTTTTT.

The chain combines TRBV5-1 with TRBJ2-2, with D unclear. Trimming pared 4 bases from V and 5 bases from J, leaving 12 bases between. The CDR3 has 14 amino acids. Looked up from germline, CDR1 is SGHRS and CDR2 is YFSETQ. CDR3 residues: CASSEAVGTGELFF. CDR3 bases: TGCGCCAGCAGCGAGGCGGTGGGGACCGGGGAGCTGTTTTTT.

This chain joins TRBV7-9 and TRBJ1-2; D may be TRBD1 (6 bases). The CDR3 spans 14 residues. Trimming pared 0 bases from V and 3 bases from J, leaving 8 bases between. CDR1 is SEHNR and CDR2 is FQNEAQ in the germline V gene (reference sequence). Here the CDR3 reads CASSLAGGHYGYTF. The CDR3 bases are TGTGCCAGCAGCTTAGCAGGGGGTCACTATGGCTACACCTTC. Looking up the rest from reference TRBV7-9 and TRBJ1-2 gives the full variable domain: DTGVSQNPRHKITKRGQNVTFRCDPISEHNRLYWYRQTLGQGPEFLTYFQNEAQLEKSRLLSDRFSAERPKGSFSTLEIQRTEQGDSAMYLCASSLAGGHYGYTFGSGTRLTVV.

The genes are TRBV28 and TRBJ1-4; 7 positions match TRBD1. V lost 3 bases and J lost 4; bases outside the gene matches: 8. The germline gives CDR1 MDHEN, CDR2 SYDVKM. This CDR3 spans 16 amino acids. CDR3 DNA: TGTGCCAGCAGTTTGAGGCAGGGGGATTATAATGAAAAACTGTTTTTT. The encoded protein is CASSLRQGDYNEKLFF.

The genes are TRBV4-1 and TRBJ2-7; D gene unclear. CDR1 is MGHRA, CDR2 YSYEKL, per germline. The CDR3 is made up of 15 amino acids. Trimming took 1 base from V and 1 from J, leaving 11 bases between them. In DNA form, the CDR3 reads TGCGCCAGCAGCCAAGTGGTTACGGAATCCTACGAGCAGTACTTC. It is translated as CASSQVVTESYEQYF.

The CDR3 DNA sequence: TGTGCCAGCAGCTTAAAGGGGACGCGAGGGGACACTGAAGCTTTCTTT. The encoded protein is CASSLKGTRGDTEAFF. The chain employs TRBV5-4 and TRBJ1-1; D perhaps matches TRBD1 (5 bases). CDR1 SGHNT and CDR2 YYREEE come from the germline V gene (reference sequence). CDR3 size: 16 residues. V lost 2 bases and J 3 bases, leaving 17 bases between the germline ends.

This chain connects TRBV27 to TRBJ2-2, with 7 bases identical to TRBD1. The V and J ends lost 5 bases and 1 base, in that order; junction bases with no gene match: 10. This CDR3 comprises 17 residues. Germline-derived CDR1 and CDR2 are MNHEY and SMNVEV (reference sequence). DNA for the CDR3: TGTGCCAGCAGTACAGACGCAAGGACAGGGAACACCGGGGAGCTGTTTTTT. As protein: CASSTDARTGNTGELFF.

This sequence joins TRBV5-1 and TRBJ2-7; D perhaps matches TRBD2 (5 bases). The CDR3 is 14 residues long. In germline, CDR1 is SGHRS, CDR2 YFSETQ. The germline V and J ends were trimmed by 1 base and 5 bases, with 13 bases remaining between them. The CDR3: CASSLTGYLDEQYF. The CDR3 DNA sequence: TGCGCCAGCAGCTTGACGGGGTACCTGGACGAGCAGTACTTC. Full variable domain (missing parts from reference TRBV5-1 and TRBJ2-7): KAGVTQTPRYLIKTRGQQVTLSCSPISGHRSVSWYQQTPGQGLQFLFEYFSETQRNKGNFPGRFSGRQFSNSRSEMNVSTLELGDSALYLCASSLTGYLDEQYFGPGTRLTVT.

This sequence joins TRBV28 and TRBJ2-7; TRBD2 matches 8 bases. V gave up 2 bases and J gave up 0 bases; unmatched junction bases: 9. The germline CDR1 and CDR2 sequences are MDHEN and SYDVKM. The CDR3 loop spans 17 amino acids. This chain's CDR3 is CASSLGGSGISSYEQYF. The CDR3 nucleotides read TGTGCCAGCAGTTTAGGCGGTAGCGGGATCAGCTCCTACGAGCAGTACTTC.

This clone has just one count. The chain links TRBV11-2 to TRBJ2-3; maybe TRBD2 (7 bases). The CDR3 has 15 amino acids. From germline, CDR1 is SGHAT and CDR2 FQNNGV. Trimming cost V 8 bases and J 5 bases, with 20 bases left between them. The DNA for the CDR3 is TGTGCCAGCGGTCATCTAGCGGAGGGGGAAGATACGCAGTATTTT. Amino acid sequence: CASGHLAEGEDTQYF.

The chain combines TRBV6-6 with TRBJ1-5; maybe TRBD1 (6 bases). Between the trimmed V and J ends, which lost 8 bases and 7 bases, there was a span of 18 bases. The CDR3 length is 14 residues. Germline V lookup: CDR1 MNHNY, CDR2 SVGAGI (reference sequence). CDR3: CASVGGQSLQPQHF. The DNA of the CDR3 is TGTGCCAGCGTAGGAGGACAGTCGTTGCAGCCCCAGCATTTT.

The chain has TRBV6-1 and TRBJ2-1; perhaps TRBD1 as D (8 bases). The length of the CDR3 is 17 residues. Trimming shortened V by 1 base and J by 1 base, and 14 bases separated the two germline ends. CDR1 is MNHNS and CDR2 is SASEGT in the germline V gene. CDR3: CASSEGTGGGSYNEQFF. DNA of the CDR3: TGTGCCAGCAGTGAAGGTACAGGGGGGGGTTCCTACAATGAGCAGTTCTTC.